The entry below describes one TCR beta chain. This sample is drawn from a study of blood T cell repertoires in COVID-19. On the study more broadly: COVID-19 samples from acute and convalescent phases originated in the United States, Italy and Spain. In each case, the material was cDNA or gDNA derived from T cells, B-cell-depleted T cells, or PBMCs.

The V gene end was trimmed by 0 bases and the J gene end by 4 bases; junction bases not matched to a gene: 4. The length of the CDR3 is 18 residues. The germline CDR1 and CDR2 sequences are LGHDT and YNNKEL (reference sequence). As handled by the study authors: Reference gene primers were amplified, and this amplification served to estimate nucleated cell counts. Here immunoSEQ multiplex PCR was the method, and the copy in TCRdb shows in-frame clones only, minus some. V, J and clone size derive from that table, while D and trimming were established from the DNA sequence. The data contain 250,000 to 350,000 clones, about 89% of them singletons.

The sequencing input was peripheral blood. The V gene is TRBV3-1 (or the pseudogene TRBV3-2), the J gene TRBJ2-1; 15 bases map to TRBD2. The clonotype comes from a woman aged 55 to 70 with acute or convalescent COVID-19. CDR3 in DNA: TGTGCCAGCAGCCAAGAAGGACTAGCGGGGGGGTATTACAATGAGCAGTTCTTC. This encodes CASSQEGLAGGYYNEQFF.